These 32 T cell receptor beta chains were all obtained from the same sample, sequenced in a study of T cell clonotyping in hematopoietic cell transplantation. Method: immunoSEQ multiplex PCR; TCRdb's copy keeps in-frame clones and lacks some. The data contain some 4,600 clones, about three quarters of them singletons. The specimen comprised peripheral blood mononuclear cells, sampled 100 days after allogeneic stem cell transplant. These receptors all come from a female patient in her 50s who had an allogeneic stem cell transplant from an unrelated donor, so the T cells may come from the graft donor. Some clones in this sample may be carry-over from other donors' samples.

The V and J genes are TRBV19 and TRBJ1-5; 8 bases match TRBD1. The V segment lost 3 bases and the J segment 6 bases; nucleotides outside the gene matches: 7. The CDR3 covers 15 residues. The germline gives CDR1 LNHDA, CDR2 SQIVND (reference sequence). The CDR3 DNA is TGTGCCAGTAGTATCTCTCCAGGGGGCACTCAGCCCCAGCATTTT. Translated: CASSISPGGTQPQHF. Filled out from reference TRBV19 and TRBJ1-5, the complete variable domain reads DGGITQSPKYLFRKEGQNVTLSCEQNLNHDAMYWYRQDPGQGLRLIYYSQIVNDFQKGDIAEGYSVSREKKESFPLTVTSAQKNPTAFYLCASSISPGGTQPQHFGDGTRLSIL.

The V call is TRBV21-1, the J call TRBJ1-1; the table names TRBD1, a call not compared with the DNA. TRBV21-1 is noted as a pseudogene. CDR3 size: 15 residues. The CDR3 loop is CASSRKGQGNTEAFF. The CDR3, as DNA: TGTGCCAGCAGCCGCAAGGGACAGGGGAACACTGAAGCTTTCTTT.

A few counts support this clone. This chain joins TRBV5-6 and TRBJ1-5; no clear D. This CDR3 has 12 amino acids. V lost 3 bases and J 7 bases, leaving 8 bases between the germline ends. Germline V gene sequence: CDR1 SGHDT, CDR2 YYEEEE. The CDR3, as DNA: TGTGCCAGCAGCTCCACGGACCAGCCCCAGCATTTT. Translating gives CASSSTDQPQHF.

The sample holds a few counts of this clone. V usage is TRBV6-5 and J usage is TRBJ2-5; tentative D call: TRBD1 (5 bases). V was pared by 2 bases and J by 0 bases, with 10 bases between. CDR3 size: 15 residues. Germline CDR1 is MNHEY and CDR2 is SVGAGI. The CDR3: CASSYRWGNQETQYF. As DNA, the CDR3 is TGTGCCAGCAGTTACAGGTGGGGCAACCAAGAGACCCAGTACTTC.

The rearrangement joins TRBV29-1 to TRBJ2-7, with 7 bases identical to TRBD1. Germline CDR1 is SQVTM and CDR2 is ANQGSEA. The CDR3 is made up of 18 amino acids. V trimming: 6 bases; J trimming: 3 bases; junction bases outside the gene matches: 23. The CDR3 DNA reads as TGCAGCGTACGACTTAAAATGACCCGGGACAGAACGCTCTACGAGCAGTACTTC. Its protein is CSVRLKMTRDRTLYEQYF.

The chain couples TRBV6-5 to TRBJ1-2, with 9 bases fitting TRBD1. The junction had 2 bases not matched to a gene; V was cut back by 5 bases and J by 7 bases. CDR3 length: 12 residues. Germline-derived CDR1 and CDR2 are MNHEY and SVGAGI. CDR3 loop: CASSRQGGGYTF. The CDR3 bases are TGTGCCAGCAGTCGACAGGGGGGTGGCTACACCTTC.

Here the CDR3 DNA reads TGCGCCAGCAGCTCCAACCTGGGACAGGGGCAATCAGACCGTGAGCAGTTCTTC. It encodes CASSSNLGQGQSDREQFF. The V and J genes are TRBV5-1 and TRBJ2-1; 10 bases are shared with TRBD1. This CDR3 region has 18 residues. Germline V gene lookup returns CDR1 SGHRS and CDR2 YFSETQ. V gave up 3 bases and J gave up 9 bases; unmatched junction bases: 18.

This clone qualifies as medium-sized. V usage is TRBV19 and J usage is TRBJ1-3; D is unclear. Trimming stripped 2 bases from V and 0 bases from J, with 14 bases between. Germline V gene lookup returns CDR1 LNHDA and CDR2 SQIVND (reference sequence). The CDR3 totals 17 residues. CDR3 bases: TGTGCCAGTAGTATAATCGTCGGCAGGACCTCTGGAAACACCATATATTTT. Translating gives CASSIIVGRTSGNTIYF.

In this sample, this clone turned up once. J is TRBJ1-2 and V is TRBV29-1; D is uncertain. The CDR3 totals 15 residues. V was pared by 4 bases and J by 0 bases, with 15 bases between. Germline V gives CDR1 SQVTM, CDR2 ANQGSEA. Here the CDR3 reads CSVGGHQLANYGYTF. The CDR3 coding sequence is TGCAGCGTTGGAGGGCACCAGTTAGCTAACTATGGCTACACCTTC.

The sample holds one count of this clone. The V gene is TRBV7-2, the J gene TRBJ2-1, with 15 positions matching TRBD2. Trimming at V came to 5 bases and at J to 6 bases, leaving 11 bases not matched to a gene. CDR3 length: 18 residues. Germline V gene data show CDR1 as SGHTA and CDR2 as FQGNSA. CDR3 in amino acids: CASSGLAGGHFPSNEQFF. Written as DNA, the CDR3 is TGTGCCAGCAGCGGACTAGCGGGGGGGCACTTTCCCTCCAATGAGCAGTTCTTC.

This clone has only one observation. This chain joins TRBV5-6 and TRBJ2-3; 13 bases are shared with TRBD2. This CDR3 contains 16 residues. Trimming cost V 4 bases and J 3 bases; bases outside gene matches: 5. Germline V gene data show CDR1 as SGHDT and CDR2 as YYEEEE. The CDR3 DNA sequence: TGTGCCAGCAGCGTCTTACTAGCGGGGGGGACAGATACGCAGTATTTT. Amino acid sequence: CASSVLLAGGTDTQYF.

The CDR3 nucleotides are TGTGCCAGCAGCCGTGGCTCCTACGAGCAGTACTTC. Its protein product is CASSRGSYEQYF. The gene calls are TRBV7-9 and TRBJ2-7; no definite D call. CDR1 and CDR2 (germline): SEHNR, FQNEAQ (reference sequence). The CDR3 extends over 12 amino acids. The V end was cut by 5 bases, the J end by 0 bases, with 5 bases between.

The CDR3 DNA reads TGTGCCAGCAGTTTATCGGCAGGGACAGATACGCAGTATTTT. Translation: CASSLSAGTDTQYF. V and J are TRBV27 and TRBJ2-3; weak D call: TRBD1 (5 bases). Trimming stripped 0 bases from V and 3 bases from J, with 7 bases between. CDR3 length: 14 amino acids. The germline V gene encodes CDR1 MNHEY and CDR2 SMNVEV (reference sequence).

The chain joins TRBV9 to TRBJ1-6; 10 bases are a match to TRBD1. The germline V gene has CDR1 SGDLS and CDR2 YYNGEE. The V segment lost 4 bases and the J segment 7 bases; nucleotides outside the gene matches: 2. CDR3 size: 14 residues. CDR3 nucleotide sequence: TGTGCCAGCAGCCGGACAGGGGGAAATTCACCCCTCCACTTT. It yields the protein CASSRTGGNSPLHF.

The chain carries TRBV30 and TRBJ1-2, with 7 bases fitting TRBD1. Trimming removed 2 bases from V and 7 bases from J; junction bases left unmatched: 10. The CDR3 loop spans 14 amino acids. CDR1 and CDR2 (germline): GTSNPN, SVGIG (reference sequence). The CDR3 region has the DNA TGTGCCTGGAGTAGCCGGGACAGAATGGGTGGCTACACCTTC. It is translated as CAWSSRDRMGGYTF.

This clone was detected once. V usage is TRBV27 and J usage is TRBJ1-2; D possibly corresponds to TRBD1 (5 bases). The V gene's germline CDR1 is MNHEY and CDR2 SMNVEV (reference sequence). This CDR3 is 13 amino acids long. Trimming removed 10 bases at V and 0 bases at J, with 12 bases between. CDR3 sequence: CATGRTANYGYTF. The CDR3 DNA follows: TGTGCCACAGGGCGAACAGCTAACTATGGCTACACCTTC.

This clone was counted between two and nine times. The CDR3 spells CASSYQSNYEQYF. The CDR3 DNA follows: TGTGCCAGCAGTTATCAAAGTAACTACGAGCAGTACTTC. The chain is built from TRBV6-5 and TRBJ2-7; the D is unclear. CDR1 and CDR2 from the germline V gene are MNHEY and SVGAGI. V shed 3 bases and J shed 3 bases, with 9 bases lying between them. This CDR3 spans 13 amino acids.

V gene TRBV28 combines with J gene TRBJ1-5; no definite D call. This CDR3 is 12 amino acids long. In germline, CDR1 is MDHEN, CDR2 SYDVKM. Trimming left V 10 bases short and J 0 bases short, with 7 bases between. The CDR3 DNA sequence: TGTGCCACCGCTTTTAGCAATCAGCCCCAGCATTTT. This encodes CATAFSNQPQHF.

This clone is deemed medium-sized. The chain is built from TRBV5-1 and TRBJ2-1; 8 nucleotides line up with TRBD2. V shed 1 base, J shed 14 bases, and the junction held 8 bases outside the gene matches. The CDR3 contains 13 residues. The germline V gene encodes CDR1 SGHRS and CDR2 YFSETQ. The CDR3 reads CASSLSGGPWEFF. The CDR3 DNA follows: TGCGCCAGCAGCTTGTCGGGGGGGCCATGGGAGTTCTTC.

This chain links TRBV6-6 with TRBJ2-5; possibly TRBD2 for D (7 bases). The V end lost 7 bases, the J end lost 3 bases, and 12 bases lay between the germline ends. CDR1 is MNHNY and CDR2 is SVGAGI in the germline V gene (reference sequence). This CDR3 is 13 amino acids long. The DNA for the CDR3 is TGTGCCAGCACACGGGGGGCGGAAGAGACCCAGTACTTC. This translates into CASTRGAEETQYF.

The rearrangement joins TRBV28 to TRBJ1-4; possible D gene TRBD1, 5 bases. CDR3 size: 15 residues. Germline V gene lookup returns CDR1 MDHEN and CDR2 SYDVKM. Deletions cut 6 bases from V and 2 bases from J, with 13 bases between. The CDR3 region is CASRRARGTNEKLFF. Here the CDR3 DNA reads TGTGCCAGCAGAAGGGCCCGGGGGACTAATGAAAAACTGTTTTTT.

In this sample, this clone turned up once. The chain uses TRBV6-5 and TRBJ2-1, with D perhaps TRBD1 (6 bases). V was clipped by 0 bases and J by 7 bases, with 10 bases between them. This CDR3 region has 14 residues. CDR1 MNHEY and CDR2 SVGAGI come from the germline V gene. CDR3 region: CASSYSYRVNEQFF. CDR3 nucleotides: TGTGCCAGCAGTTACTCTTACAGGGTAAATGAGCAGTTCTTC.

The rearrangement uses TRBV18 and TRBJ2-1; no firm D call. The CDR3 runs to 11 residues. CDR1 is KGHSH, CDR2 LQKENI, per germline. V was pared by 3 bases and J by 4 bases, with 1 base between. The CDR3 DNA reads TGTGCCAGCTCACCTTACAATGAGCAGTTCTTC. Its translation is CASSPYNEQFF.

The CDR3 protein is CASSRGPGNTIYF. The CDR3, as DNA: TGCGCCAGCAGTCGGGGGCCCGGAAACACCATATATTTT. This chain connects TRBV5-1 to TRBJ1-3, with a possible D match to TRBD1 (6 bases). The CDR3 sequence is 13 residues long. Germline V CDR1 and CDR2: SGHRS, YFSETQ. V lost 5 bases to trimming and J lost 4 bases, with 10 bases between them.

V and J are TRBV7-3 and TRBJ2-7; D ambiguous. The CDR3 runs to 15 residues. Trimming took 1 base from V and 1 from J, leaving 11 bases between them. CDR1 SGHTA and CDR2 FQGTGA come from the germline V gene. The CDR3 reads CASSLRHAPSYEQYF. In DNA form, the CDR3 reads TGTGCCAGCAGCTTAAGACATGCCCCATCCTACGAGCAGTACTTC.

The CDR3 DNA sequence: TGTGCCAGCAGCCCTAGGTGGGGGAGACCAAACACAGATACGCAGTATTTT. Protein sequence: CASSPRWGRPNTDTQYF. The chain has TRBV7-2 and TRBJ2-3, with D perhaps assigned TRBD1 or TRBD2 (5 bases each). Germline CDR1 reads SGHTA; CDR2 reads FQGNSA. The CDR3 spans 17 residues. Trimming shortened V by 5 bases and J by 2 bases, and 20 bases separated the two germline ends.

The CDR3, as DNA: TGTGCCAGCAGTCCTAACGGCCTGGAGACCCAGTACTTC. This encodes CASSPNGLETQYF. The rearrangement links TRBV6-6 to TRBJ2-5; D ambiguous. Germline CDR1 and CDR2: MNHNY and SVGAGI (reference sequence). The CDR3 is 13 residues long. The V end lost 5 bases, the J end lost 5 bases, and 12 bases lay between the germline ends.

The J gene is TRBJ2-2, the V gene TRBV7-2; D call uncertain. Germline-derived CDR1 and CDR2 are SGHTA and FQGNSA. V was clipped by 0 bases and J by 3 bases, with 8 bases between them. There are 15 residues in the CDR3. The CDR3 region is CASSLAGWHTGELFF. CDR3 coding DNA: TGTGCCAGCAGCTTAGCCGGTTGGCACACCGGGGAGCTGTTTTTT.

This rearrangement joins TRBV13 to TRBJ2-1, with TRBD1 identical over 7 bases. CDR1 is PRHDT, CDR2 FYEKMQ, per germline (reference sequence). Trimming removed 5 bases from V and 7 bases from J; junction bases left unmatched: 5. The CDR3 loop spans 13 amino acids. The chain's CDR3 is CASSQLQGNEQFF. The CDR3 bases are TGTGCCAGCAGCCAATTACAGGGGAATGAGCAGTTCTTC.

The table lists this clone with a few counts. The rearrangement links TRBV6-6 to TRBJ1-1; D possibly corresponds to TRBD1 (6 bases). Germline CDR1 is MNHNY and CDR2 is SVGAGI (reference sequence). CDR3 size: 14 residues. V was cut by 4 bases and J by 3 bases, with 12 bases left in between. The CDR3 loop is CASSLGGADTEAFF. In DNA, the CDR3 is TGTGCCAGCAGTTTAGGGGGGGCGGACACTGAAGCTTTCTTT.

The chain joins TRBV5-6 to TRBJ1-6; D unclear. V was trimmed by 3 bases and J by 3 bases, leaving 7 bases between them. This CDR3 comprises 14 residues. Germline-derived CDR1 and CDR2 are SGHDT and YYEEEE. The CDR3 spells CASSSGSYNSPLHF. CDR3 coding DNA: TGTGCCAGCAGCTCCGGGAGCTATAATTCACCCCTCCACTTT.

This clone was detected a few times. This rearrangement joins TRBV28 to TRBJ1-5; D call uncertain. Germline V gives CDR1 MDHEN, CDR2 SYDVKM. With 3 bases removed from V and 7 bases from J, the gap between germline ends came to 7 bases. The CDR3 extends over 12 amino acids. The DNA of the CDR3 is TGTGCCAGCAGTTTTAGCGGACAGCCCCAGCATTTT. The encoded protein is CASSFSGQPQHF.